The 10 T cell receptor beta chains below come from one sample, sequenced in a study of T cell changes during pregnancy in multiple sclerosis. Produced via immunoSEQ multiplex PCR; TCRdb's table is partial and in-frame only. The table shows fewer than 85,000 clones, with 89% occurring only once. The source material was peripheral blood, sampled before pregnancy. These receptors all stem from a female donor with multiple sclerosis, enrolled in a pregnancy study.

This rearrangement joins TRBV2 to TRBJ1-6; D is possibly TRBD1 (6 bases). This CDR3 contains 15 residues. Germline loops: CDR1 SNHLY, CDR2 FYNNEI. The ends were cut back, 5 bases at V and 9 bases at J, with 17 bases in the middle. The CDR3 loop reads CASSRSGHLGSPLHF. As DNA, the CDR3 is TGTGCCAGCAGTCGCTCGGGACACTTGGGTTCACCCCTCCACTTT.

A few counts support this clone. The chain carries TRBV7-9 and TRBJ2-7; TRBD1 matches at 10 bases. Germline CDR1 is SEHNR and CDR2 is FQNEAQ (reference sequence). This CDR3 has 13 amino acids. V dropped 10 bases and J dropped 6; count of bases not matched to a gene: 9. The CDR3 here is CATMIGTGAEQYF. CDR3 nucleotide sequence: TGTGCCACCATGATCGGGACAGGGGCCGAGCAGTACTTC. Full variable domain (rest looked up from reference TRBV7-9 and TRBJ2-7): DTGVSQNPRHKITKRGQNVTFRCDPISEHNRLYWYRQTLGQGPEFLTYFQNEAQLEKSRLLSDRFSAERPKGSFSTLEIQRTEQGDSAMYLCATMIGTGAEQYFGPGTRLTVT.

V and J are TRBV5-6 and TRBJ1-5; D is ambiguous. This CDR3 has 13 residues. Trimming cost V 3 bases and J 4 bases, with 8 bases left between them. In germline, CDR1 is SGHDT, CDR2 YYEEEE. CDR3 amino acids: CASSSALNQPQHF. CDR3 sequence (DNA): TGTGCCAGCAGCTCTGCCCTAAATCAGCCCCAGCATTTT. The whole variable domain, filled in from reference TRBV5-6 and TRBJ1-5, reads DAGVTQSPTHLIKTRGQQVTLRCSPKSGHDTVSWYQQALGQGPQFIFQYYEEEERQRGNFPDRFSGHQFPNYSSELNVNALLLGDSALYLCASSSALNQPQHFGDGTRLSIL.

The chain carries TRBV2 and TRBJ2-5, with a possible D match to TRBD2 (6 bases). Germline V CDR1 and CDR2: SNHLY, FYNNEI. Trimming cost V 6 bases and J 5 bases, with 13 bases left between them. The CDR3 spans 13 residues. The CDR3 loop is CASRGGAAETQYF. CDR3 sequence (DNA): TGTGCCAGCAGGGGGGGAGCCGCGGAGACCCAGTACTTC.

This chain links TRBV7-9 with TRBJ2-5; tentatively, D is TRBD2 (6 bases). V lost 4 bases, J lost 5 bases, and 17 bases lay in between. The CDR3 has 15 residues. From germline, CDR1 is SEHNR and CDR2 FQNEAQ (reference sequence). CDR3 nucleotide sequence: TGTGCCAGCAGCTCCCCTGGCGGGGCGGGGGAGACCCAGTACTTC. Its protein product is CASSSPGGAGETQYF. The entire variable domain, with the rest obtained from reference TRBV7-9 and TRBJ2-5, is as follows: DTGVSQNPRHKITKRGQNVTFRCDPISEHNRLYWYRQTLGQGPEFLTYFQNEAQLEKSRLLSDRFSAERPKGSFSTLEIQRTEQGDSAMYLCASSSPGGAGETQYFGPGTRLLVL.

V is TRBV5-1 and J is TRBJ1-4; 8 positions match TRBD1. From germline, CDR1 is SGHRS and CDR2 YFSETQ. The CDR3 has 16 amino acids. V lost 2 bases to trimming and J lost 4 bases; unmatched junction nucleotides: 7. The CDR3 is CASSFTGQGVNEKLFF. CDR3 bases: TGCGCCAGCAGCTTTACTGGACAGGGCGTTAATGAAAAACTGTTTTTT.

J is TRBJ1-6 and V is TRBV5-4, with D perhaps TRBD1 (5 bases). This CDR3 contains 17 residues. Germline loops: CDR1 SGHNT, CDR2 YYREEE (reference sequence). V lost 3 bases, J lost 0 bases, and 13 bases lay in between. The CDR3 spells CASSSTEGSSYNSPLHF. Written as DNA, the CDR3 is TGTGCCAGCAGCTCGACGGAGGGGAGCTCCTATAATTCACCCCTCCACTTT.

V usage is TRBV14 and J usage is TRBJ2-1, with unresolved D. From germline, CDR1 is SGHDN and CDR2 FVKESK. Trimming left V 4 bases short and J 2 bases short, with 12 bases between. The CDR3 runs 15 residues. The CDR3 protein is CASSPKMGTYNEQFF. CDR3 DNA sequence: TGTGCCAGCAGCCCAAAGATGGGCACCTACAATGAGCAGTTCTTC.

V and J are TRBV6-5 and TRBJ1-1; 7 nucleotides agree with TRBD1. V dropped 6 bases and J dropped 0; count of bases not matched to a gene: 4. Per germline, CDR1 MNHEY and CDR2 SVGAGI. The CDR3 length is 14 residues. CDR3 DNA sequence: TGTGCCAGCAGAAACAGGGGCATGAACACTGAAGCTTTCTTT. Translation: CASRNRGMNTEAFF.

The chain is built from TRBV6-1 and TRBJ1-6, with D perhaps TRBD1 (6 bases). The germline V and J ends were trimmed by 6 bases and 10 bases, with 13 bases remaining between them. This CDR3 spans 13 amino acids. CDR1 is MNHNS and CDR2 is SASEGT in the germline V gene. CDR3 sequence: CASRDSEISPLHF. The CDR3 DNA follows: TGTGCCAGCAGGGACAGTGAGATCTCACCCCTCCACTTT.